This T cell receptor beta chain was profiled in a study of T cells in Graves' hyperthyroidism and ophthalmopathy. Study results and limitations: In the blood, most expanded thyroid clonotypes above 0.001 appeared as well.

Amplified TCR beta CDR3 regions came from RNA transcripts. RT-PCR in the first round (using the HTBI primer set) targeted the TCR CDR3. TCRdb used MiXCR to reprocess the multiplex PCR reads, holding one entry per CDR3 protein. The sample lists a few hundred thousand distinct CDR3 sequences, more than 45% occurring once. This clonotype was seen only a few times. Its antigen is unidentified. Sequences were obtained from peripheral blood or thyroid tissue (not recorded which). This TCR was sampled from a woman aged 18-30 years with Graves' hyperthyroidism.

The CDR3 DNA reads as TGTGCCAGCAGCTTCACAGGGGTATCGGAATACGAGCAGTACTTC. As protein: CASSFTGVSEYEQYF. This chain connects TRBV7-3 to TRBJ2-7, with 7 bases matching TRBD1. J lost 4 bases, V lost 3 bases, and 9 bases had no gene match. Germline V CDR1 and CDR2: SGHTA, FQGTGA. The CDR3 is made up of 15 amino acids.